The next 21 T cell receptor beta chains were all read from a single sample in a study of blood T cell repertoires in COVID-19. Data came from immunoSEQ multiplex PCR; TCRdb stores just in-frame clones and leaves some out. The data hold more than 200,000 clones, with approximately 86% observed a single time. The source material was peripheral blood. These receptors came from a woman aged 55-70 years with COVID-19, enrolled during active disease.

This chain links TRBV19 with TRBJ2-6; perhaps TRBD2 as D (6 bases). Germline V gives CDR1 LNHDA, CDR2 SQIVND (reference sequence). The V and J ends lost 4 bases and 2 bases respectively, with 6 bases between them. The CDR3 sequence is 14 residues long. CDR3 bases: TGTGCCAGTAGTAGGGGGGCTGGGGCCAACGTCCTGACTTTC. Translating gives CASSRGAGANVLTF.

V and J are TRBV6-5 and TRBJ2-1; D not certain. From germline, CDR1 is MNHEY and CDR2 SVGAGI. CDR3 length equals 13 residues. The V and J ends lost 5 bases and 7 bases respectively, with 12 bases between them. Here the CDR3 reads CASSHRRQNEQFF. CDR3 DNA: TGTGCCAGCAGTCACAGACGCCAGAATGAGCAGTTCTTC.

This sequence joins TRBV28 and TRBJ2-5; D possibly corresponds to TRBD1 (6 bases). CDR1 MDHEN and CDR2 SYDVKM come from the germline V gene. This CDR3 contains 15 residues. Trimming cost V 3 bases and J 4 bases, with 15 bases left between them. In DNA, the CDR3 is TGTGCCAGCAGTTTGGGGGCTCGAGTTGGAGAGACCCAGTACTTC. Its translation is CASSLGARVGETQYF.

The chain uses TRBV5-6 and TRBJ2-5; 9 bases are a match to TRBD1. Trimming at V came to 0 bases and at J to 5 bases, leaving 5 bases not matched to a gene. CDR1 and CDR2 from the germline V gene are SGHDT and YYEEEE. There are 15 residues in the CDR3. CDR3 in DNA: TGTGCCAGCAGCTTGGTACAGGGGGCCGGGGAGACCCAGTACTTC. It encodes CASSLVQGAGETQYF. The entire variable domain, with the rest obtained from reference TRBV5-6 and TRBJ2-5, is as follows: DAGVTQSPTHLIKTRGQQVTLRCSPKSGHDTVSWYQQALGQGPQFIFQYYEEEERQRGNFPDRFSGHQFPNYSSELNVNALLLGDSALYLCASSLVQGAGETQYFGPGTRLLVL.

This clone has just one count. The chain couples TRBV7-9 to TRBJ2-4, with D possibly TRBD1 on 6 matching bases. The CDR3 runs to 17 residues. From germline, CDR1 is SEHNR and CDR2 FQNEAQ (reference sequence). The ends were cut back, 5 bases at V and 1 base at J, with 18 bases in the middle. CDR3 DNA: TGTGCCAGCAGCCCCCGACAGGACCACGCGGCCAAAAACATTCAGTACTTC. Its translation: CASSPRQDHAAKNIQYF.

The chain links TRBV5-1 to TRBJ1-1; TRBD1 is a possible D gene (5 bases). Per germline, CDR1 SGHRS and CDR2 YFSETQ. This CDR3 contains 14 residues. V lost 4 bases and J 4 bases, leaving 14 bases between the germline ends. CDR3 in DNA: TGCGCCAGCAGCCCGGTAGGGGCAGTCACTGAAGCTTTCTTT. Protein sequence: CASSPVGAVTEAFF.

This clone has a single count. This chain links TRBV19 with TRBJ2-1; D gene uncertain. The ends were cut back, 4 bases at V and 3 bases at J, with 16 bases in the middle. Germline-derived CDR1 and CDR2 are LNHDA and SQIVND (reference sequence). The CDR3 consists of 16 residues. The CDR3 sequence: CASSKSAGSGYNEQFF. The CDR3 DNA reads as TGTGCCAGTAGTAAGAGTGCAGGCAGTGGCTACAATGAGCAGTTCTTC.

This clone was found once. The J gene is TRBJ1-1, the V gene TRBV27; no clear D. V was trimmed by 7 bases and J by 0 bases, leaving 6 bases between them. The CDR3 consists of 12 residues. Germline CDR1 MNHEY, CDR2 SMNVEV (reference sequence). The CDR3 DNA sequence: TGTGCCAGCATGAGAATGAACACTGAAGCTTTCTTT. This gives the protein CASMRMNTEAFF.

The CDR3: CASSWATSGTSYEQYF. In nucleotides, the CDR3 is TGTGCCAGCAGTTGGGCGACTAGCGGGACTTCCTACGAGCAGTACTTC. The chain has TRBV6-2 or TRBV6-3 and TRBJ2-7, with 11 bases lining up with TRBD2. Germline V gene data show CDR1 as MNHEY and CDR2 as SVGEGT. The CDR3 contains 16 residues. V gave up 4 bases and J gave up 1 base; unmatched junction bases: 6.

This chain connects TRBV5-6 to TRBJ1-4; a weak D match, TRBD1 (6 bases). The CDR3 loop spans 13 amino acids. Germline values: CDR1 SGHDT, CDR2 YYEEEE. V was clipped by 1 base and J by 8 bases, with 9 bases between them. The CDR3: CASSLTGLEKLFF. CDR3 nucleotides: TGTGCCAGCAGCTTGACAGGGCTGGAAAAACTGTTTTTT.

V gene TRBV4-2 combines with J gene TRBJ2-4; 14 nucleotides match TRBD2. CDR1 is LGHNA and CDR2 is YNFKEQ in the germline V gene. Unmatched junction bases numbered 7, after V lost 4 bases and J lost 5 bases. The CDR3 has 17 amino acids. CDR3 DNA: TGTGCCAGCAGCCTAGGGACTAGCGGGAGCGGCGAAAACATTCAGTACTTC. It encodes CASSLGTSGSGENIQYF.

The genes are TRBV19 and TRBJ2-5; 11 bases agree with TRBD2. The germline gives CDR1 LNHDA, CDR2 SQIVND (reference sequence). This CDR3 is built from 15 residues. V lost 6 bases to trimming and J lost 0 bases; unmatched junction nucleotides: 3. CDR3 amino acids: CASSWTSGYQETQYF. CDR3 DNA: TGTGCCAGTAGCTGGACTAGCGGGTACCAAGAGACCCAGTACTTC.

The rearrangement links TRBV9 to TRBJ1-5; weak D call: TRBD1 (6 bases). The V end was cut by 1 base, the J end by 3 bases, with 14 bases between. The CDR3 is made up of 16 amino acids. Looked up from germline, CDR1 is SGDLS and CDR2 is YYNGEE. The CDR3 loop is CASSVSSDRFNQPQHF. The CDR3, as DNA: TGTGCCAGCAGCGTATCCAGTGACAGGTTCAATCAGCCCCAGCATTTT.

This chain connects TRBV19 to TRBJ1-5; no clear D gene. Germline V CDR1 and CDR2: LNHDA, SQIVND (reference sequence). The CDR3 is made up of 13 amino acids. V was cut by 5 bases and J by 0 bases, with 5 bases left in between. In DNA, the CDR3 is TGTGCCAGTAGTTTCGGTAGCAATCAGCCCCAGCATTTT. This gives the protein CASSFGSNQPQHF.

This rearrangement joins TRBV7-9 to TRBJ1-2, with D maybe TRBD1 (5 bases). Trimming pared 8 bases from V and 7 bases from J, leaving 17 bases between. The CDR3 covers 13 residues. Germline loops: CDR1 SEHNR, CDR2 FQNEAQ (reference sequence). The CDR3 DNA sequence: TGTGCCAGCCGATCACTGAGGGACTCTGGCTACACCTTC. It encodes CASRSLRDSGYTF.

V usage is TRBV24-1 and J usage is TRBJ2-5; D is possibly TRBD2 (5 bases). Germline CDR1 and CDR2: KGHDR and SFDVKD. The CDR3 has 15 amino acids. V was pared by 4 bases and J by 1 base, with 12 bases between. As DNA, the CDR3 is TGTGCCACCAGTGACCGAGCGGCAGCCCAAGAGACCCAGTACTTC. This encodes CATSDRAAAQETQYF.

The V and J genes are TRBV18 and TRBJ2-7; possible D gene TRBD1, 6 bases. V was trimmed by 1 base and J by 0 bases, leaving 10 bases between them. The germline V gene encodes CDR1 KGHSH and CDR2 LQKENI. The CDR3 totals 15 residues. This CDR3 is CASSPRDRSSYEQYF. The CDR3 DNA is TGTGCCAGCTCACCACGCGACAGGAGCTCCTACGAGCAGTACTTC.

This chain joins TRBV9 and TRBJ1-2; the D gene is possibly TRBD1 (5 bases). Trimming removed 3 bases at V and 0 bases at J, with 15 bases between. This CDR3 has 16 residues. The germline gives CDR1 SGDLS, CDR2 YYNGEE. The CDR3 coding sequence is TGTGCCAGCAGCGCCGGGGGGGGTTTTACTAACTATGGCTACACCTTC. Translated, it gives CASSAGGGFTNYGYTF.

This rearrangement joins TRBV6-1 to TRBJ1-2; D remains unclear. V lost 2 bases and J lost 4, with 11 bases in between. The CDR3 sequence is 14 residues long. Per germline, CDR1 MNHNS and CDR2 SASEGT. The CDR3 DNA reads as TGTGCCAGCAGTGAACCTCCGGGGATCTATGGCTACACCTTC. It codes for CASSEPPGIYGYTF.

The V call is TRBV28, the J call TRBJ2-1; 8 bases line up with TRBD2. The CDR3 length is 16 residues. The trim removed 7 bases at V and 0 bases at J, leaving 8 bases unmatched. Looked up from germline, CDR1 is MDHEN and CDR2 is SYDVKM. This CDR3 is CASISGGRRSYNEQFF. The CDR3 nucleotides are TGTGCCAGCATTTCGGGCGGGAGGCGCTCCTACAATGAGCAGTTCTTC.

The chain links TRBV5-6 to TRBJ2-2, with 10 nucleotides matching TRBD1. Germline CDR1 SGHDT, CDR2 YYEEEE. The CDR3 is 16 amino acids. V shed 1 base, J shed 4 bases, and the junction held 4 bases outside the gene matches. The CDR3 DNA reads as TGTGCCAGCAGCTTGCTGGGACAGGGGTTCACCGGGGAGCTGTTTTTT. Translated: CASSLLGQGFTGELFF.